These 28 T cell receptor beta chains came from one sample sequenced in a study of spatial heterogeneity in lung cancer. Time point: sample taken at primary tumor resection. TCRdb redid the calling of the 5' RACE reads with MiXCR, one entry per CDR3 protein. The sample lists 2,000 to 2,500 distinct CDR3 sequences, about 7% occurring once. The sample here was normal lung tissue next to the tumor, taken at surgery. Source of these receptors: a male donor with early-stage non-small cell lung cancer.

In its sample, this clonotype is medium-sized. V is TRBV30 and J is TRBJ1-2; 9 bases match TRBD1. CDR3 length: 14 residues. Germline values: CDR1 GTSNPN, CDR2 SVGIG (reference sequence). V lost 7 bases and J lost 2; bases outside the gene matches: 8. CDR3 loop: CALRSGQGNYGYTF. The CDR3, as DNA: TGTGCCTTGAGGTCTGGACAGGGGAACTATGGCTACACCTTC.

This clonotype was counted at least ten times. The rearrangement uses TRBV20-1 and TRBJ1-6; D may be TRBD1 (5 bases). The germline V and J ends were trimmed by 5 bases and 11 bases, with 16 bases remaining between them. The CDR3 length is 13 residues. Germline CDR1 reads DFQATT; CDR2 reads SNEGSKA (reference sequence). The CDR3 sequence is CSASDTRTTPLHF. The CDR3 DNA follows: TGCAGTGCTTCGGACACAAGAACGACACCCCTCCACTTT.

The chain is built from TRBV28 and TRBJ2-7, with 10 bases aligning to TRBD1. Trimming cost V 7 bases and J 3 bases; bases outside gene matches: 6. This CDR3 is built from 14 residues. Germline CDR1 reads MDHEN; CDR2 reads SYDVKM. CDR3 sequence reads: CASIPGQGNYEQYF. The DNA for the CDR3 is TGTGCCAGCATTCCGGGACAGGGGAACTACGAGCAGTACTTC.

This clonotype rates as medium-sized. The chain couples TRBV12-3 or TRBV12-4 to TRBJ2-1, with TRBD2 identical over 7 bases. CDR3 length: 15 amino acids. V lost 2 bases, J lost 6 bases, and 7 bases stayed unmatched. The CDR3 sequence: CASSLYASGRNEQFF. CDR3 nucleotides: TGTGCCAGCAGTTTATACGCTAGCGGTCGCAATGAGCAGTTCTTC.

This clonotype was seen a handful of times. The chain links TRBV6-2 or TRBV6-3 to TRBJ1-1; D not resolved. Trimming removed 6 bases from V and 1 base from J, with 12 bases in between. CDR1 and CDR2 from the germline V gene are MNHEY and SVGEGT. CDR3 size: 14 residues. CDR3 loop: CASRPLTANTEAFF. CDR3 sequence (DNA): TGTGCCAGCAGACCCCTAACAGCGAACACTGAAGCTTTCTTT.

By sample fraction, this clonotype is large. V and J are TRBV12-3 or TRBV12-4 and TRBJ1-2, with 8 nucleotides matching TRBD1. This CDR3 spans 13 amino acids. Trimming removed 6 bases from V and 2 bases from J; junction bases left unmatched: 2. The CDR3 DNA sequence: TGTGCCAGCAGCCGGACAGGGAACTATGGCTACACCTTC. Its translation is CASSRTGNYGYTF.

V usage is TRBV28 and J usage is TRBJ1-5; TRBD1 is a possible D gene (6 bases). Between the trimmed V and J ends, which lost 5 bases and 0 bases, there was a span of 14 bases. CDR1 MDHEN and CDR2 SYDVKM come from the germline V gene. The length of the CDR3 is 16 residues. CDR3 in amino acids: CASSPRGGFSNQPQHF. The CDR3 region has the DNA TGTGCCAGCAGTCCCCGAGGGGGTTTTAGCAATCAGCCCCAGCATTTT.

By share of the sample, this clonotype is medium-sized. The rearrangement uses TRBV11-2 and TRBJ2-1, with 11 bases lining up with TRBD1. The germline V gene encodes CDR1 SGHAT and CDR2 FQNNGV. CDR3 length equals 18 residues. V trimming: 5 bases; J trimming: 1 base; junction bases outside the gene matches: 10. CDR3 bases: TGTGCCAGCAGCCTCCGTTCCGGGACAGGGGGTTCCTACAATGAGCAGTTCTTC. Protein product: CASSLRSGTGGSYNEQFF.

This clonotype is medium-sized within its sample. The V call is TRBV20-1, the J call TRBJ1-5; D is undetermined. V shed 1 base and J shed 0 bases, with 10 bases lying between them. Germline CDR1 reads DFQATT; CDR2 reads SNEGSKA (reference sequence). CDR3 length: 15 residues. The CDR3 DNA follows: TGCAGTGCTAGAGGAGGTAGGGCTAGCAATCAGCCCCAGCATTTT. Translation: CSARGGRASNQPQHF.

Judged by abundance, this clonotype is medium-sized. The chain carries TRBV10-1 and TRBJ1-3, with a weak D call TRBD1 (6 bases). The germline V and J ends were trimmed by 6 bases and 1 base, with 13 bases remaining between them. Per germline, CDR1 WNHNN and CDR2 SYGVQD (reference sequence). The CDR3 contains 15 residues. In nucleotides, the CDR3 is TGCGCCAGCAGCGAAAACAGGGTTTCTGGAAACACCATATATTTT. It codes for CASSENRVSGNTIYF.

Relative to its sample, this clonotype is large. V is TRBV5-1 and J is TRBJ1-1; 7 bases are shared with TRBD1. V lost 3 bases, J lost 1 base, and 3 bases stayed unmatched. Germline V gene sequence: CDR1 SGHRS, CDR2 YFSETQ. The CDR3 contains 14 residues. The CDR3 here is CASSYGTANTEAFF. In nucleotides, the CDR3 is TGCGCCAGCAGCTACGGGACAGCGAACACTGAAGCTTTCTTT.

This clonotype is labeled as medium-sized (0.01 to 0.1%). The chain employs TRBV12-5 and TRBJ1-1; TRBD1 might be the D (5 bases). Per germline, CDR1 LGHNT and CDR2 FRNRAP. Deletions cut 2 bases from V and 1 base from J, with 5 bases between. This CDR3 contains 13 residues. CDR3 sequence reads: CASGLQGNTEAFF. The DNA of the CDR3 is TGTGCTAGTGGTTTGCAGGGGAACACTGAAGCTTTCTTT. Variable domain in full (rest from reference TRBV12-5 and TRBJ1-1): DARVTQTPRHKVTEMGQEVTMRCQPILGHNTVFWYRQTMMQGLELLAYFRNRAPLDDSGMPKDRFSAEMPDATLATLKIQPSEPRDSAVYFCASGLQGNTEAFFGQGTRLTVV.

There are a few counts of this clonotype. The J gene is TRBJ2-3, the V gene TRBV7-3; 9 nucleotides agree with TRBD2. Germline V gene sequence: CDR1 SGHTA, CDR2 FQGTGA. Trimming took 3 bases from V and 0 from J; bases not matched to a gene: 7. The CDR3 loop spans 17 amino acids. DNA of the CDR3: TGTGCCAGCAGCTTCCTACCTAGCGGGGACAGCACAGATACGCAGTATTTT. This codes for CASSFLPSGDSTDTQYF. The full variable domain, its missing parts supplied by reference TRBV7-3 and TRBJ2-3, is GAGVSQTPSNKVTEKGKYVELRCDPISGHTALYWYRQSLGQGPEFLIYFQGTGAADDSGLPNDRFFAVRPEGSVSTLKIQRTERGDSAVYLCASSFLPSGDSTDTQYFGPGTRLTVL.

This clonotype is categorized as medium-sized. The gene calls are TRBV28 and TRBJ1-2; 8 bases fit TRBD1. After removal of 5 bases from V and 6 bases from J, the junction contained 2 bases not matched to a gene. The CDR3 spans 12 residues. Germline CDR1 MDHEN, CDR2 SYDVKM. This CDR3 is CASSRGQDGYTF. CDR3 bases: TGTGCCAGCAGTCGGGGACAGGATGGCTACACCTTC.

This clonotype is medium-sized within its sample. This chain links TRBV7-9 with TRBJ2-1, with 10 nucleotides matching TRBD2. Germline lookup yields CDR1 SEHNR and CDR2 FQNEAQ (reference sequence). The CDR3 spans 15 residues. Germline trimming cut 7 bases from V and 7 bases from J; bases unmatched to any gene: 10. CDR3 nucleotide sequence: TGTGCCAGCACCCCTGGAGCGGGAGGGAGGAATGAGCAGTTCTTC. This codes for CASTPGAGGRNEQFF.

This clonotype is classed as medium-sized. V usage is TRBV20-1 and J usage is TRBJ1-6; D may be TRBD1 (5 bases). Trimming removed 0 bases from V and 7 bases from J, with 13 bases in between. Germline V gene sequence: CDR1 DFQATT, CDR2 SNEGSKA (reference sequence). The CDR3 loop spans 15 amino acids. CDR3 sequence reads: CSARDEGLRNSPLHF. The CDR3, as DNA: TGCAGTGCTAGAGATGAGGGGCTGCGAAATTCACCCCTCCACTTT.

By sample share, this clonotype is large. This CDR3 reads CASSRGRDRGSSWPQHF. CDR3 DNA: TGTGCCAGCAGCCGGGGCCGGGACAGGGGATCCTCATGGCCCCAGCATTTT. The chain links TRBV6-2 or TRBV6-3 to TRBJ1-5; 10 bases align to TRBD1. This CDR3 is built from 17 residues. Germline V CDR1 and CDR2: MNHEY, SVGEGT. With V trimmed by 6 bases and J by 9 bases, 17 bases remained unmatched.

The chain links TRBV18 to TRBJ2-7, with D possibly being TRBD1 (5 bases). Germline V lookup: CDR1 KGHSH, CDR2 LQKENI. Trimming took off 0 bases at V and 2 bases at J, with 11 bases between the two ends. This CDR3 is 15 amino acids long. The CDR3 DNA sequence: TGTGCCAGCTCACCACCGGCAGGGTCCGCCTACGAGCAGTACTTC. This translates into CASSPPAGSAYEQYF.

This clonotype is labeled large. The chain combines TRBV10-3 with TRBJ1-5; D not resolved. This CDR3 comprises 12 residues. CDR1 and CDR2 (germline): ENHRY, SYGVKD. Trimming left V 8 bases short and J 8 bases short, with 13 bases between. This chain's CDR3 is CAIGSGTEPQHF. In nucleotides, the CDR3 is TGTGCCATCGGATCGGGAACGGAGCCCCAGCATTTT.

This clonotype is medium-sized in the sample. The gene calls are TRBV27 and TRBJ1-5; 7 nucleotides match TRBD1. V shed 5 bases, J shed 6 bases, and the junction held 4 bases outside the gene matches. This CDR3 has 13 amino acids. CDR1 and CDR2 from the germline V gene are MNHEY and SMNVEV (reference sequence). The CDR3: CASSRRGLQPQHF. CDR3 nucleotide sequence: TGTGCCAGCAGTCGGAGGGGGCTTCAGCCCCAGCATTTT.

By frequency in the sample, this clonotype is medium-sized. The V call is TRBV6-1, the J call TRBJ2-2, with D tentatively TRBD1 or TRBD2 (5 bases each). CDR1 is MNHNS, CDR2 SASEGT, per germline. The CDR3 is made up of 15 amino acids. V lost 10 bases, J lost 2 bases, and 17 bases lay in between. CDR3 protein: CATSTGTVNTGELFF. In nucleotides, the CDR3 is TGTGCCACATCAACCGGGACCGTCAACACCGGGGAGCTGTTTTTT.

The V and J genes are TRBV20-1 and TRBJ2-7; TRBD2 matches 9 bases. Germline CDR1 DFQATT, CDR2 SNEGSKA (reference sequence). Germline trimming cut 3 bases from V and 3 bases from J; bases unmatched to any gene: 18. This CDR3 contains 18 residues. CDR3 coding DNA: TGCAGTGCTAGGGGTACGCCTAGCGGGATCCCCCGGGACTACGAGCAGTACTTC. This gives the protein CSARGTPSGIPRDYEQYF.

This clonotype is termed medium-sized. The chain recombines TRBV7-6 with TRBJ2-7; maybe TRBD2 (6 bases). Trimming left V 1 base short and J 3 bases short, with 13 bases between. The CDR3 covers 15 residues. Germline V lookup: CDR1 SGHVS, CDR2 FNYEAQ. CDR3 coding DNA: TGTGCCAGCAGCTTAGATCCTAGCGACCTCTACGAGCAGTACTTC. Its protein is CASSLDPSDLYEQYF. Combining the CDR3 with reference TRBV7-6 and TRBJ2-7 gives the whole variable domain GAGVSQSPRYKVTKRGQDVALRCDPISGHVSLYWYRQALGQGPEFLTYFNYEAQQDKSGLPNDRFSAERPEGSISTLTIQRTEQRDSAMYRCASSLDPSDLYEQYFGPGTRLTVT.

This clonotype is judged medium-sized. The chain couples TRBV7-2 to TRBJ2-5; 13 bases fit TRBD2. The V segment lost 4 bases and the J segment 5 bases; nucleotides outside the gene matches: 7. Per germline, CDR1 SGHTA and CDR2 FQGNSA. The CDR3 contains 16 residues. The CDR3 loop reads CASSYWGTSGMETQYF. CDR3 nucleotides: TGTGCCAGCAGCTATTGGGGGACTAGCGGGATGGAGACCCAGTACTTC.

This clonotype rates as medium-sized. The chain joins TRBV18 to TRBJ2-1; 7 nucleotides agree with TRBD2. Per germline, CDR1 KGHSH and CDR2 LQKENI. The junction had 6 bases not matched to a gene; V was cut back by 1 base and J by 0 bases. The CDR3 extends over 17 amino acids. The CDR3 nucleotides read TGTGCCAGCTCACCACGGCTAGCGGAAAGCTCCTACAATGAGCAGTTCTTC. This codes for CASSPRLAESSYNEQFF.

By share, this clonotype counts as medium-sized. V is TRBV6-1 and J is TRBJ2-2; no reliable D call. Germline loops: CDR1 MNHNS, CDR2 SASEGT. This CDR3 comprises 14 residues. V shed 5 bases and J shed 3 bases, with 10 bases lying between them. CDR3 in DNA: TGTGCCAGCAGTCTTGCCGCGCACACCGGGGAGCTGTTTTTT. Protein: CASSLAAHTGELFF.

This clonotype is classed as medium-sized. The rearrangement uses TRBV4-2 and TRBJ2-7; possibly TRBD2 for D (5 bases). CDR3 length: 15 residues. V gave up 3 bases and J gave up 2 bases, with 14 bases separating them. Looked up from germline, CDR1 is LGHNA and CDR2 is YNFKEQ. The CDR3 region is CASSHAGSYTYEQYF. CDR3 coding DNA: TGTGCCAGCAGCCATGCGGGCAGTTATACCTACGAGCAGTACTTC.

Judged by abundance, this clonotype is medium-sized. The J gene is TRBJ1-1, the V gene TRBV5-1, with D perhaps TRBD1 (5 bases). Germline loops: CDR1 SGHRS, CDR2 YFSETQ. This CDR3 has 14 amino acids. Trimming pared 5 bases from V and 1 base from J, leaving 12 bases between. The CDR3: CASSSGLQNTEAFF. For the CDR3, the DNA is TGCGCCAGCAGTTCGGGACTCCAGAACACTGAAGCTTTCTTT.